The 2 T cell receptor beta chains below all came from one sample that was sequenced in a study of T-cell reconstitution after alpha-beta-depleted transplantation in children. Unique molecular identifiers were used to barcode this TCRbeta library. TCRdb recomputed calls from the PCR reads with MiXCR, one row per CDR3 protein. The sample lists about 830,000 distinct CDR3 sequences, around 15% seen once, with approximately 5% in the top ten. Sequenced here: PBMCs, mostly from graft donor cells, sampled 360 days after TCRalphabeta/CD19-depleted stem cell transplant. The receptors here all came from a male patient under 18 who had a stem cell transplant for acute lymphoblastic leukemia, so the T cells may come from the graft donor.

This clonotype was detected once. The chain couples TRBV30 to TRBJ1-2; 7 bases agree with TRBD1. This CDR3 comprises 12 residues. Losses at the gene ends were 1 base for V and 8 bases for J; bases not matched to a gene: 4. Germline values: CDR1 GTSNPN, CDR2 SVGIG (reference sequence). This CDR3 is CAWSGQGWGYTF. CDR3 in DNA: TGTGCCTGGAGTGGACAGGGCTGGGGCTACACCTTC.

The chain links TRBV6-5 to TRBJ2-1; D gene unclear. V dropped 0 bases and J dropped 9 bases, with 12 bases sitting between them. Germline CDR1 is MNHEY and CDR2 is SVGAGI. This CDR3 has 14 amino acids. Here the CDR3 reads CASSYSIVGPEQFF. In DNA form, the CDR3 reads TGTGCCAGCAGTTACTCGATTGTAGGACCTGAGCAGTTCTTC.